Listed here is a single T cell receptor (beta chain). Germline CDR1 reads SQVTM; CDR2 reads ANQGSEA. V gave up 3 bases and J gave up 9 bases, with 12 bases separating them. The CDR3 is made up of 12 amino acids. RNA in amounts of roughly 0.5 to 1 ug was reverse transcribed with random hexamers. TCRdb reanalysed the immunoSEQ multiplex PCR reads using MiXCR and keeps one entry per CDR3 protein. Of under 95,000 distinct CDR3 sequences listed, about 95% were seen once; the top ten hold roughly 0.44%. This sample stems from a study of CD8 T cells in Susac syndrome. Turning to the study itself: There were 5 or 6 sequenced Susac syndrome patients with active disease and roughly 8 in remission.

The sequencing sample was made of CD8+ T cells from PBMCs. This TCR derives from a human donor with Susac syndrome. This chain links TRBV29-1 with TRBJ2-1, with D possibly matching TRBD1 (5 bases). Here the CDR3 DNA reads TGCAGCGTTGAGATTGGGGCTGGTGAGCAGTTCTTC. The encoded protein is CSVEIGAGEQFF.